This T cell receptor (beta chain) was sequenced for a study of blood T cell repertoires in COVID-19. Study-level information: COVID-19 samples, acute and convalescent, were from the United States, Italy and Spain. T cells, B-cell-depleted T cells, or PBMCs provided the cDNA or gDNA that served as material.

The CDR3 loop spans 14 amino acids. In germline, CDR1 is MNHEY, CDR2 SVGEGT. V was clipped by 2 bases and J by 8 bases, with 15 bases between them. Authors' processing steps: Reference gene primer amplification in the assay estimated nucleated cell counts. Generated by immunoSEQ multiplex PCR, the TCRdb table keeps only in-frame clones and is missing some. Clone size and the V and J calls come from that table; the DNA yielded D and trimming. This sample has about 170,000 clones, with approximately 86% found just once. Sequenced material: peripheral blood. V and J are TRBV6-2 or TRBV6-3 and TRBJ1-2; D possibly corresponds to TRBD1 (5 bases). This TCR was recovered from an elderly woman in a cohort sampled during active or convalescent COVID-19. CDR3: CASSYLRGTGGYTF. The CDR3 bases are TGTGCCAGCAGTTACCTTCGTGGGACTGGGGGCTACACCTTC.